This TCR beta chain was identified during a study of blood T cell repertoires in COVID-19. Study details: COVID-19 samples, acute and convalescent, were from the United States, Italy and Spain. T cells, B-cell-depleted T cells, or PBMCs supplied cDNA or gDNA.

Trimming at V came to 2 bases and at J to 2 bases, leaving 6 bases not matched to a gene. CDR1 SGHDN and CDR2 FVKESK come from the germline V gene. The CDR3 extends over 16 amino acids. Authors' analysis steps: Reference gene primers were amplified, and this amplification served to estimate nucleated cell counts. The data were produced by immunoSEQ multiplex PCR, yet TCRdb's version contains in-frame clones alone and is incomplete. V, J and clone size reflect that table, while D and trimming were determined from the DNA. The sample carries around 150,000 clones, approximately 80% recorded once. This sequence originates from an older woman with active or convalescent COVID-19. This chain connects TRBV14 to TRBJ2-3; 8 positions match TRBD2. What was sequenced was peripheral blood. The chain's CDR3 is CASSQLGGGFTDTQYF. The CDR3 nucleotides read TGTGCCAGCAGCCAACTCGGGGGGGGATTCACAGATACGCAGTATTTT.